The 4 T cell receptor beta chains below come from one sample, sequenced in a study of blood T cell repertoires in COVID-19. Measured with immunoSEQ multiplex PCR; TCRdb has only the in-frame clones, and not every one. The sample records about 170,000 clones, 85% being singletons. The sequenced material came from peripheral blood. These TCRs come from a woman aged 80 or over with COVID-19, enrolled during active disease.

For the CDR3, the DNA is TGTGCCTCATCCTTCGCGGGAAACCGCTATGGCTACACCTTC. Its translation is CASSFAGNRYGYTF. The chain uses TRBV9 and TRBJ1-2, with no clear D. The CDR3 runs to 14 residues. V dropped 10 bases and J dropped 4 bases, with 20 bases sitting between them. The V gene's germline CDR1 is SGDLS and CDR2 YYNGEE.

The J gene is TRBJ2-7, the V gene TRBV11-2; 10 bases map to TRBD1. CDR1 and CDR2 (germline): SGHAT, FQNNGV. This CDR3 region has 14 residues. Trimming removed 8 bases from V and 0 bases from J; junction bases left unmatched: 4. In DNA, the CDR3 is TGTGCCAGCGAGGGACAGGGGAGCTCCTACGAGCAGTACTTC. Its translation: CASEGQGSSYEQYF.

The genes are TRBV7-8 and TRBJ2-1; 12 positions match TRBD2. Trimming took 5 bases from V and 9 from J; bases not matched to a gene: 14. The CDR3 is made up of 17 amino acids. CDR1 is SGHVS, CDR2 FQNEAQ, per germline. The CDR3 region is CASSPTLTSGGRGEQFF. CDR3 DNA sequence: TGTGCCAGCAGCCCCACCCTGACTAGCGGGGGCCGGGGTGAGCAGTTCTTC.

This clone was observed a few times. The genes are TRBV5-8 and TRBJ1-1; a weak D match, TRBD1 (5 bases). V was shortened by 0 bases and J by 1 base, with 10 bases between the two germline ends. Germline CDR1 and CDR2: SGHTS and YDEGEE. This CDR3 region has 15 residues. The CDR3 DNA follows: TGTGCCAGCAGCTTGGGGGGCGCCGGGAACACTGAAGCTTTCTTT. This gives the protein CASSLGGAGNTEAFF.